One and the same sample provided the 25 T cell receptor beta chains below, sequenced in a study of blood T cell repertoires in COVID-19. The protocol was immunoSEQ multiplex PCR, while the TCRdb copy is restricted to in-frame clones and leaves out a portion. Altogether approximately 170,000 clones are present, about 85% being singletons, with the ten largest covering about 1%. Sequencing input: peripheral blood. These receptors came from a man under 40 with acute or convalescent COVID-19.

CDR3 sequence: CASRTRTKSGQVVWHYGYTF. CDR3 sequence (DNA): TGTGCCAGCAGGACTCGAACGAAATCGGGACAGGTGGTTTGGCACTATGGCTACACCTTC. This chain joins TRBV13 and TRBJ1-2; 8 nucleotides line up with TRBD1. The CDR3 is made up of 20 amino acids. Germline trimming cut 6 bases from V and 3 bases from J; bases unmatched to any gene: 24. Looked up from germline, CDR1 is PRHDT and CDR2 is FYEKMQ (reference sequence).

The chain has TRBV6-5 and TRBJ1-5; 8 bases match TRBD1. This CDR3 is 15 amino acids long. CDR1 is MNHEY, CDR2 SVGAGI, per germline. Germline trimming cut 8 bases from V and 9 bases from J; bases unmatched to any gene: 15. The CDR3 bases are TGTGCCAGCCGGAGGTTGGGGACAGGTGCCCGGCCCCAGCATTTT. Translation: CASRRLGTGARPQHF.

V usage is TRBV6-4 and J usage is TRBJ2-7, with 11 bases that match TRBD2. Germline-derived CDR1 and CDR2 are MRHNA and SNTAGT. The CDR3 loop spans 14 amino acids. Unmatched junction bases numbered 5, after V lost 3 bases and J lost 7 bases. The CDR3 DNA follows: TGTGCCAGCAGTGAACTAGCGGGAGTTGGAGAGCAGTACTTC. Translating gives CASSELAGVGEQYF.

J is TRBJ1-1 and V is TRBV6-5, with D perhaps matching TRBD1 (5 bases). The germline V gene encodes CDR1 MNHEY and CDR2 SVGAGI. The length of the CDR3 is 12 residues. V was shortened by 5 bases and J by 10 bases, with 14 bases between the two germline ends. The CDR3 is CASSKGGGGAFF. Written as DNA, the CDR3 is TGTGCCAGCAGTAAGGGAGGTGGGGGAGCTTTCTTT.

The V call is TRBV6-5, the J call TRBJ1-5; D unclear. Germline assignment: CDR1 MNHEY and CDR2 SVGAGI. V was pared by 6 bases and J by 0 bases, with 9 bases between. The CDR3 consists of 14 residues. The CDR3 sequence is CASRAQYSNQPQHF. In DNA form, the CDR3 reads TGTGCCAGCAGAGCACAGTATAGCAATCAGCCCCAGCATTTT.

The chain joins TRBV30 to TRBJ1-5; possible D gene TRBD1, 6 bases. Trimming left V 3 bases short and J 13 bases short, with 16 bases between. The germline V gene encodes CDR1 GTSNPN and CDR2 SVGIG (reference sequence). The CDR3 contains 12 residues. For the CDR3, the DNA is TGTGCCTGGAGAGACGAGAACAGGGCTCAGCATTTT. Translation gives CAWRDENRAQHF.

The V gene is TRBV3-1 (or the pseudogene TRBV3-2), the J gene TRBJ2-5, with TRBD2 matching over 9 bases. Looked up from germline, CDR1 is LGHDT and CDR2 is YNNKEL (reference sequence). J was trimmed by 5 bases and V by 1 base; bases with no gene match: 8. This CDR3 region has 16 residues. In nucleotides, the CDR3 is TGTGCCAGCAGCCAAGGAGGTAGCGGGGGTAGGGAGACCCAGTACTTC. Its protein product is CASSQGGSGGRETQYF.

This chain links TRBV4-1 with TRBJ2-1; the D gene is possibly TRBD1 (6 bases). CDR1 MGHRA and CDR2 YSYEKL come from the germline V gene. This CDR3 has 14 residues. V dropped 5 bases and J dropped 9 bases, with 17 bases sitting between them. CDR3 residues: CASSWVSEGGEQFF. The DNA of the CDR3 is TGCGCCAGCAGCTGGGTTAGTGAAGGGGGTGAGCAGTTCTTC.

This sequence joins TRBV5-8 and TRBJ2-2; no clear D. The germline V gene has CDR1 SGHTS and CDR2 YDEGEE. The CDR3 is made up of 16 amino acids. Trimming cost V 0 bases and J 0 bases, with 9 bases left between them. The CDR3 coding sequence is TGTGCCAGCAGCTTGGGCCAGACTTCGAACACCGGGGAGCTGTTTTTT. It yields the protein CASSLGQTSNTGELFF.

The CDR3 coding sequence is TGTGCCAGCAGCTTGCTAGATAATTCACCCCTCCACTTT. Its protein is CASSLLDNSPLHF. The chain employs TRBV5-4 and TRBJ1-6; D remains ambiguous. CDR3 length: 13 residues. Trimming removed 1 base at V and 5 bases at J, with 4 bases between. Germline loops: CDR1 SGHNT, CDR2 YYREEE (reference sequence). The whole variable domain, filled in from reference TRBV5-4 and TRBJ1-6, reads ETGVTQSPTHLIKTRGQQVTLRCSSQSGHNTVSWYQQALGQGPQFIFQYYREEENGRGNFPPRFSGLQFPNYSSELNVNALELDDSALYLCASSLLDNSPLHFGNGTRLTVT.

The V and J genes are TRBV28 and TRBJ1-5, with D possibly TRBD1 on 5 matching bases. V gave up 3 bases and J gave up 4 bases, with 13 bases separating them. Germline V gene data show CDR1 as MDHEN and CDR2 as SYDVKM. This CDR3 spans 15 amino acids. This CDR3 reads CASSLLSGRNQPQHF. CDR3 in DNA: TGTGCCAGCAGTTTGCTATCAGGGCGAAATCAGCCCCAGCATTTT. Drawing the rest from reference TRBV28 and TRBJ1-5, the complete variable domain is DVKVTQSSRYLVKRTGEKVFLECVQDMDHENMFWYRQDPGLGLRLIYFSYDVKMKEKGDIPEGYSVSREKKERFSLILESASTNQTSMYLCASSLLSGRNQPQHFGDGTRLSIL.

This chain connects TRBV24-1 to TRBJ1-5; 8 bases match TRBD1. The V gene's germline CDR1 is KGHDR and CDR2 SFDVKD. CDR3 length: 16 amino acids. After removal of 4 bases from V and 7 bases from J, the junction contained 11 bases not matched to a gene. The CDR3 loop reads CATSDPATGDSQPQHF. In DNA, the CDR3 is TGTGCCACCAGTGACCCCGCGACAGGGGATAGCCAGCCCCAGCATTTT.

This chain uses TRBV10-1 with TRBJ1-3, with a weak D call TRBD1 (6 bases). The CDR3 spans 16 residues. Deletions cut 10 bases from V and 0 bases from J, with 19 bases between. Per germline, CDR1 WNHNN and CDR2 SYGVQD (reference sequence). In nucleotides, the CDR3 is TGCGCCACCCGGGGGGGCGACCCTACCTCTGGAAACACCATATATTTT. Residues: CATRGGDPTSGNTIYF.

The V call is TRBV6-5, the J call TRBJ2-2; no clear D gene. CDR3 size: 12 residues. With 3 bases removed from V and 7 bases from J, the gap between germline ends came to 6 bases. CDR1 and CDR2 (germline): MNHEY, SVGAGI. The CDR3 spells CASSYSVGELFF. CDR3 bases: TGTGCCAGCAGTTATTCCGTCGGGGAGCTGTTTTTT.

The CDR3 DNA reads TGTGCCAGCAGCTTGGGACTAGCGGAGGCCTACAATGAGCAGTTCTTC. It is translated as CASSLGLAEAYNEQFF. V usage is TRBV7-9 and J usage is TRBJ2-1, with 11 bases matching TRBD2. The CDR3 runs to 16 residues. V dropped 3 bases and J dropped 2; count of bases not matched to a gene: 3. The germline gives CDR1 SEHNR, CDR2 FQNEAQ (reference sequence). Filled out from reference TRBV7-9 and TRBJ2-1, the complete variable domain reads DTGVSQNPRHKITKRGQNVTFRCDPISEHNRLYWYRQTLGQGPEFLTYFQNEAQLEKSRLLSDRFSAERPKGSFSTLEIQRTEQGDSAMYLCASSLGLAEAYNEQFFGPGTRLTVL.

As concerns this clone: Distinct nucleotide sequences in the sample also encode this CDR3. The V gene is TRBV3-1 (or the pseudogene TRBV3-2), the J gene TRBJ2-2, with D unclear. V lost 1 base, J lost 5 bases, and 5 bases lay in between. In germline, CDR1 is LGHDT, CDR2 YNNKEL (reference sequence). This CDR3 comprises 13 residues. CDR3 protein: CASSQVRTGELFF. The DNA for the CDR3 is TGTGCCAGCAGCCAAGTCCGTACCGGGGAGCTGTTTTTT.

The chain recombines TRBV12-3 or TRBV12-4 with TRBJ1-6; D gene ambiguous. This CDR3 has 13 residues. Trimming shortened V by 3 bases and J by 7 bases, and 7 bases separated the two germline ends. CDR3: CASSFNSNSPLHF. As DNA, the CDR3 is TGTGCCAGCAGTTTTAACAGCAATTCACCCCTCCACTTT.

V gene TRBV30 combines with J gene TRBJ1-3; D might be TRBD1 (5 bases). CDR1 is GTSNPN and CDR2 is SVGIG in the germline V gene (reference sequence). CDR3 length: 13 residues. Between the trimmed V and J ends, which lost 5 bases and 0 bases, there was a span of 8 bases. The CDR3 sequence is CAWRQFSGNTIYF. The CDR3 nucleotides are TGTGCCTGGCGACAGTTCTCTGGAAACACCATATATTTT.

This sequence joins TRBV5-6 and TRBJ2-1; D is unresolved. Germline CDR1 is SGHDT and CDR2 is YYEEEE. This CDR3 is built from 12 residues. The V end lost 3 bases, the J end lost 5 bases, and 6 bases lay between the germline ends. In nucleotides, the CDR3 is TGTGCCAGCAGCTCCCGGGACAATGAGCAGTTCTTC. It encodes CASSSRDNEQFF.

The rearrangement joins TRBV5-4 to TRBJ1-2; the match to TRBD1 covers 10 bases. The CDR3 is 14 residues long. Germline V CDR1 and CDR2: SGHNT, YYREEE (reference sequence). The V segment lost 3 bases and the J segment 5 bases; nucleotides outside the gene matches: 4. DNA for the CDR3: TGTGCCAGCAGCTGGGACAGGGGAGGGTATGGCTACACCTTC. This codes for CASSWDRGGYGYTF.

J is TRBJ1-3 and V is TRBV6-1; D ambiguous. The CDR3 is 14 amino acids. V shed 5 bases and J shed 4 bases, with 12 bases lying between them. Germline V gene sequence: CDR1 MNHNS, CDR2 SASEGT. The CDR3 nucleotides are TGTGCCAGCAGTCCCCTACGGGAGGGAAACACCATATATTTT. Protein sequence: CASSPLREGNTIYF.

The V call is TRBV29-1, the J call TRBJ1-5; perhaps TRBD1 as D (5 bases). This CDR3 comprises 13 residues. V was pared by 4 bases and J by 5 bases, with 12 bases between. Germline CDR1 and CDR2: SQVTM and ANQGSEA. CDR3: CSVVQGSDQPQHF. The CDR3 region has the DNA TGCAGCGTTGTTCAGGGCTCGGATCAGCCCCAGCATTTT.

This chain joins TRBV9 and TRBJ2-5; perhaps TRBD1 as D (7 bases). Germline V lookup: CDR1 SGDLS, CDR2 YYNGEE. Trimming took off 1 base at V and 1 base at J, with 20 bases between the two ends. The CDR3 loop spans 18 amino acids. The chain's CDR3 is CASSVRGGGVLRQETQYF. In nucleotides, the CDR3 is TGTGCCAGCAGCGTACGAGGGGGCGGGGTCTTACGCCAAGAGACCCAGTACTTC. The full variable domain, its missing parts supplied by reference TRBV9 and TRBJ2-5, is DSGVTQTPKHLITATGQRVTLRCSPRSGDLSVYWYQQSLDQGLQFLIQYYNGEERAKGNILERFSAQQFPDLHSELNLSSLELGDSALYFCASSVRGGGVLRQETQYFGPGTRLLVL.

The chain has TRBV30 and TRBJ1-2; the D gene is possibly TRBD1 (6 bases). Germline CDR1 GTSNPN, CDR2 SVGIG (reference sequence). This CDR3 spans 13 amino acids. V was cut by 3 bases and J by 6 bases, with 14 bases left in between. The CDR3 nucleotides are TGTGCCTGGAGCATAGGGGGTGTAGATGGCTACACCTTC. Translating gives CAWSIGGVDGYTF.

The rearrangement links TRBV6-5 to TRBJ1-1; 9 bases fit TRBD1. The V gene's germline CDR1 is MNHEY and CDR2 SVGAGI. This CDR3 spans 14 amino acids. V trimming: 2 bases; J trimming: 8 bases; junction bases outside the gene matches: 6. Here the CDR3 reads CASSYGYRGLEAFF. DNA of the CDR3: TGTGCCAGCAGTTACGGGTACAGGGGGCTAGAAGCTTTCTTT.